This T cell receptor (beta chain) appears in the sequencing data of a study of T cell responses to AZD1222 COVID-19 vaccine listed by TCRdb under 2021. About the study as a whole: A total of 240 or so trial participants underwent TCR sequencing, of whom 207 had received two doses of AZD1222 and approximately 26 had received two doses of the MenACWY control vaccine. Enrollment into the trials was organized by age into subgroups of 18-55, 56-69 and 70-plus years, and those subgroups contained roughly 140, 27 and 60 TCR-sequenced participants, respectively. Here is what the overall study found, with its caveats: Because no day 14 peak-response samples were available, the repertoires could be characterized only after the peak T cell response. In the small 56-69-year group, the increase in depth fell short of significance, most likely because of low power. A significant rise in spike-specific TCR breadth and depth was observed after two AZD1222 doses relative to day 0 and relative to MenACWY recipients. Participants were mostly white British and included more females than males, and it was suggested by the authors that clonal diversity may have been underestimated. Conclusions about previously exposed vaccinees are limited, since just five to seven AZD1222 recipients were seropositive for SARS-CoV-2 at baseline. CD4 TCRs associated with the vaccine covered the entire spike protein, and the dominant responses were in regions 160-218 and 743-854. Reportedly, almost half of the unique spike-specific TCRs recognized epitopes lying outside the regions that are mutated in the B.1.351 and B.1.1.7 variants.

Explained via the paper, the time point label denotes: about 28 days (+/-7) after the second vaccine dose. AZD1222 recipients given second doses at about 4 weeks or at about 12 weeks were pooled, since spike-specific TCR depth and breadth were not found to differ between the two schedules. Vaccinee samples came from UK trials COV001 and COV002, including a single-blind randomized controlled phase 2/3 trial of AZD1222 (ChAdOx1 nCoV-19) in healthy adults. For TCRbeta chain sequencing, PBMC samples were collected from trial participants at day 0 and at day 28 after the second dose. The CDR3 regions of human TCRbeta chains were analyzed by immunosequencing. In the original analysis: Repertoire TCRs were checked for matches against a reference library of SARS-CoV-2-specific TCRs that had been generated using the MIRA antigen-specificity platform. Breadth was defined as the fraction of unique TCRs that were SARS-CoV-2-associated. Depth was defined as the fraction of total T cells that were SARS-CoV-2-associated. Using the MIRA data, each spike-specific TCR was assigned both to the spike region to which the TCR was reactive and to a CD4 or CD8 class. Log10-transformed breadth and depth values were compared by one-way ANOVA with Sidak's multiple comparisons tests. TCRdb obtained this table from immuneACCESS and retained in-frame rearrangements with V and J assigned. These tables miss some clones; where compared with another copy, unresolved V genes account for less than half of the shortfall, and the remainder is unexplained. For V, J and clone size, that table is used; D and trimming come from the DNA. Across this sample there are 130,000 to 150,000 clones, with 91% seen only once. The ten largest account for around 3.8% of the sample.

The junction shows trimming of 0 bases on V and 6 bases on J, plus 5 bases between the germline ends. CDR1 and CDR2, looked up from the germline V gene, are SGHVS and FQNEAQ. The CDR3 covers 13 residues, taking in both the cysteine and the phenylalanine. The kept DNA is CDR3 alone, 39 bases in frame from the first base. For this clone: It lacks a known antigen. No qualities accompany the bases; no much larger clone lies one base away.

The source of this sequence is an adult who received the AZD1222 COVID-19 vaccine. The source material was peripheral blood, sampled 28 days after the second AZD1222 dose. Rearrangement joined TRBV7-8 to TRBJ1-4; TRBD1 could be the D gene, as 5 bases match. CDR3 loop: CASSLAGDEKLFF. The DNA sequence follows: TGTGCCAGCAGCTTAGCGGGGGATGAAAAACTGTTTTTT.